What follows describes a single T cell receptor beta chain. Its cognate antigen is unknown. This table comes from immunoSEQ multiplex PCR, and its TCRdb copy is limited to in-frame clones, with some not included. Of 70,000 to 80,000 clones in the sample, more than 75% were seen once. CD3+CD4+ and CD3+CD8+ cells were FACS-sorted from thawed unstimulated PBMCs. The data were taken from a study of T cell clones after liver transplantation. For the study at large: Apart from a few HCV-positive recipients, transplants were for non-autoimmune, non-viral reasons. Samples came pre-transplant, pre-randomization before withdrawal, and post-randomization after withdrawal ended. Study outcomes and limitations: A significant post-transplant drop in circulating graft-donor-reactive CD4 TCRbeta sequences occurred in most of the 8 subjects.

The specimen comprised CD4+ T cells from blood, sampled before liver transplant. This TCR came from a human donor who received a liver transplant.

In DNA, the CDR3 is TGTGCCAGCAGCTTAGTCGGGGGGCTGAACACCGGGGAGCTGTTTTTT. Encoded protein: CASSLVGGLNTGELFF. The V call is TRBV7-8, the J call TRBJ2-2; maybe TRBD2 (7 bases). V lost 1 base, J lost 1 base, and 10 bases lay in between. CDR3 length: 16 residues. Germline CDR1 SGHVS, CDR2 FQNEAQ.